This T cell receptor beta chain was sequenced during a study of shared clonotypes between healthy human individuals. Trimming shortened V by 3 bases and J by 11 bases, and 16 bases separated the two germline ends. The CDR3 covers 13 residues. The germline V gene has CDR1 SGHAT and CDR2 FQNNGV. Authors' analysis steps: ImmunoSEQ output held junction-only sequences without quality scores, so filtering differed. Sequenced by immunoSEQ multiplex PCR; TCRdb stores in-frame clones only, minus some. V and J calls and clone size follow that table, whereas D and trimming were derived from the DNA. The table records approximately 2.5 million clones, around 90% of them present only once. Healthy HIV-negative adults without recent acute infections or vaccinations served as donors. Study observations and caveats: Non-shared clonotypes showed lower generation probabilities than clonotypes common to all four donors. Sequencing depth was expected to influence donor clonotype sharing.

On this clone: Its antigen is not identified.

V and J are TRBV11-2 and TRBJ2-5, with D possibly TRBD2 on 5 matching bases. The sequenced sample was naive CD4+ T cells sorted from blood. Noted subset: CD45RA+ positively selected. The sequence came from a man aged 18 to 29 in good health. CDR3 DNA sequence: TGTGCCAGCAGCTTGGTTCAGCGATGGGAGCAGTACTTC. It codes for CASSLVQRWEQYF. The complete variable domain, with remaining parts taken from reference TRBV11-2 and TRBJ2-5, reads EAGVAQSPRYKIIEKRQSVAFWCNPISGHATLYWYQQILGQGPKLLIQFQNNGVVDDSQLPKDRFSAERLKGVDSTLKIQPAKLEDSAVYLCASSLVQRWEQYFGPGTRLLVL.